Presented here are 9 T cell receptor beta chains from one specimen sequenced in a study of cytomegalovirus exposure and HLA in healthy donors. It was with 60 Vbeta and 13 Jbeta primers that the PCR ran. Data came from immunoSEQ multiplex PCR; TCRdb stores just in-frame clones and leaves some out. The table has around 160,000 clones, more than 70% seen once. The sample consisted of PBMCs. These receptors originate from a male donor in good health and CMV-seronegative.

The V and J genes are TRBV11-3 and TRBJ1-5; D is unclear. The germline V gene has CDR1 SGHNT and CDR2 YENEEA. Trimming shortened V by 5 bases and J by 0 bases, and 17 bases separated the two germline ends. The CDR3 consists of 17 residues. The CDR3 reads CASSPPRGRYSNQPQHF. CDR3 coding DNA: TGTGCCAGCAGCCCTCCTCGGGGTAGATATAGCAATCAGCCCCAGCATTTT.

J is TRBJ1-1 and V is TRBV9; tentatively, D is TRBD1 (5 bases). The CDR3 length is 18 residues. CDR1 is SGDLS and CDR2 is YYNGEE in the germline V gene. The V gene lost 3 bases and the J gene lost 2 bases, with 23 bases spanning the gap. This CDR3 reads CASSGLGGEGKGNTEAFF. The DNA of the CDR3 is TGTGCCAGCAGCGGCCTCGGAGGGGAGGGGAAGGGTAACACTGAAGCTTTCTTT.

The chain joins TRBV9 to TRBJ2-2; 8 bases map to TRBD1. Germline loops: CDR1 SGDLS, CDR2 YYNGEE. The CDR3 has 17 amino acids. The V and J ends lost 0 bases and 6 bases, in that order; junction bases with no gene match: 10. The DNA of the CDR3 is TGTGCCAGCAGCGTAGGAGTCGGGCAGGGGGCGCCCGGGGAGCTGTTTTTT. This translates into CASSVGVGQGAPGELFF.

The rearrangement joins TRBV18 to TRBJ2-1; D not certain. This CDR3 spans 13 amino acids. Per the germline V gene, CDR1 is KGHSH and CDR2 is LQKENI. Trimming stripped 3 bases from V and 7 bases from J, with 10 bases between. CDR3 sequence reads: CASSPPGQNEQFF. CDR3 DNA: TGTGCCAGCTCACCGCCAGGCCAAAATGAGCAGTTCTTC.

This clone was observed a few times. The chain joins TRBV25-1 to TRBJ2-2; 9 bases match TRBD2. The germline V gene has CDR1 MGHDK and CDR2 SYGVNS. This CDR3 is 17 amino acids long. Losses at the gene ends were 1 base for V and 0 bases for J; bases not matched to a gene: 3. CDR3 nucleotide sequence: TGTGCCAGCAGTGAATTGCTAGCGGGGACGAACACCGGGGAGCTGTTTTTT. Amino acids: CASSELLAGTNTGELFF.

The genes are TRBV9 and TRBJ2-3; 8 positions agree with TRBD1. The CDR3 is made up of 14 amino acids. Germline trimming cut 4 bases from V and 3 bases from J; bases unmatched to any gene: 4. CDR1 and CDR2 from the germline V gene are SGDLS and YYNGEE. This CDR3 is CASSPRGLTDTQYF. CDR3 DNA sequence: TGTGCCAGCAGCCCCAGGGGGCTGACAGATACGCAGTATTTT.

V and J are TRBV29-1 and TRBJ2-1; TRBD2 matches at 8 bases. V dropped 3 bases and J dropped 5; count of bases not matched to a gene: 3. CDR3 size: 13 residues. CDR1 and CDR2 from the germline V gene are SQVTM and ANQGSEA. The CDR3 nucleotides read TGCAGCGTTGACCGGGAGGGGGACAATGAGCAGTTCTTC. Its protein product is CSVDREGDNEQFF.

The chain joins TRBV27 to TRBJ1-1; D not resolved. V was pared by 8 bases and J by 1 base, with 11 bases between. The CDR3 runs 13 residues. The germline gives CDR1 MNHEY, CDR2 SMNVEV (reference sequence). In DNA, the CDR3 is TGTGCCAGCGGGAGACGGCAGAACACTGAAGCTTTCTTT. This sequence encodes CASGRRQNTEAFF.

V is TRBV7-2 and J is TRBJ2-5; TRBD2 aligns across 9 bases. The CDR3 covers 16 residues. The V segment lost 5 bases and the J segment 5 bases; nucleotides outside the gene matches: 12. CDR1 is SGHTA, CDR2 FQGNSA, per germline. For the CDR3, the DNA is TGTGCCAGCAGCCCGAGGGGCGGGAGGGCCGGGGAGACCCAGTACTTC. Amino acid sequence: CASSPRGGRAGETQYF.